The clone carrying this T cell receptor beta chain was detected only a few times. TCRdb re-called the reads through MiXCR, storing one row per CDR3 protein. The sample has approximately 500,000 distinct CDR3 sequences, about 17% seen once; the top ten hold around 25%. Trimming stripped 3 bases from V and 2 bases from J, with 22 bases between. CDR3 size: 18 residues. Germline CDR1 is LNHDA and CDR2 is SQIVND (reference sequence). The sample originates from a study of T cell repertoires in cytomegalovirus infection. V is TRBV19 and J is TRBJ1-1; possibly TRBD1 for D (5 bases). The clonotype was recovered from a human donor in good health (CMV status not recorded). Some clones in this sample may be carry-over from other donors' samples. Specimen: CD8+ T cells from PBMCs. The CDR3 coding sequence is TGTGCCAGTAGTATCCGCCGGGACCCCCGAGCCCCTAACACTGAAGCTTTCTTT. Amino acids: CASSIRRDPRAPNTEAFF.